These 5 T cell receptor beta chains originate from one sample sequenced in a study of diagnostic markers for celiac disease. TCRdb reprocessed the reads and keeps a single row for each CDR3 protein, giving no DNA. Its clone listing holds just over 7,500 distinct CDR3 sequences. The sequencing input was either unsorted cells or a sorted T cell fraction (not recorded which). The receptor set was obtained from a human donor. This table probably holds off-target reads from a library built for another chain.

V gene TRBV29-1 combines with J gene TRBJ2-1. Germline V gene sequence: CDR1 SQVTM, CDR2 ANQGSEA. CDR3 length: 14 amino acids. CDR3 in amino acids: CSVGRDLSYNEQFF.

The chain carries TRBV28 and TRBJ2-1; no DNA is available, so the TRBD2 call from TCRdb remains unchecked. Per germline, CDR1 MDHEN and CDR2 SYDVKM. The CDR3 has 15 amino acids. This CDR3 is CASRPAGGSYNEQFF.

The chain joins TRBV28 to TRBJ1-5; TCRdb names TRBD1, which stays unverified in the absence of DNA. CDR1 MDHEN and CDR2 SYDVKM come from the germline V gene. This CDR3 has 17 residues. CDR3 sequence: CASSPIAGGVSNQPQHF.

CDR3 in amino acids: CSGRVTSRETEAFF. The genes are TRBV29-1 and TRBJ1-1. CDR1 is SQVTM, CDR2 ANQGSEA, per germline. The length of the CDR3 is 14 residues.

V gene TRBV4-2 combines with J gene TRBJ1-1. CDR1 is LGHNA and CDR2 is YNFKEQ in the germline V gene. The CDR3 has 11 residues. The CDR3 reads CASSFNTEAFF.